The 26 T cell receptor beta chains below all came from one sample that was sequenced in a study of blood T cell repertoires in COVID-19. Measured with immunoSEQ multiplex PCR; TCRdb has only the in-frame clones, and not every one. There are about 120,000 clones in the sample; roughly nine tenths occur only once, and over 3.5% lies in the top ten. Input material: peripheral blood. The receptors come from a man between 50 and 59 years old with active COVID-19.

This clone has just one count. The chain is built from TRBV2 and TRBJ2-3; 9 nucleotides align to TRBD2. The CDR3 extends over 14 amino acids. Trimming removed 7 bases from V and 2 bases from J; junction bases left unmatched: 4. Germline values: CDR1 SNHLY, CDR2 FYNNEI. This chain's CDR3 is CASKRLAATDTQYF. The DNA for the CDR3 is TGTGCCAGCAAACGACTAGCGGCCACAGATACGCAGTATTTT.

This clone was recorded once. The genes are TRBV14 and TRBJ1-1; 7 bases align to TRBD1. Germline CDR1 and CDR2: SGHDN and FVKESK. The CDR3 is 16 residues long. Trimming removed 2 bases from V and 4 bases from J; junction bases left unmatched: 10. CDR3 region: CASSQLQGGSGTEAFF. As DNA, the CDR3 is TGTGCCAGCAGCCAACTTCAGGGGGGATCGGGCACTGAAGCTTTCTTT.

The genes are TRBV5-4 and TRBJ2-3; 14 bases are a match to TRBD2. Trimming took 2 bases from V and 3 from J; bases not matched to a gene: 5. The CDR3 is 17 residues long. Per the germline V gene, CDR1 is SGHNT and CDR2 is YYREEE (reference sequence). The DNA of the CDR3 is TGTGCCAGCAGCTTCCGACTAGCGGGGGGGGTTACAGATACGCAGTATTTT. Its translation: CASSFRLAGGVTDTQYF.

The J gene is TRBJ1-5, the V gene TRBV6-6; 7 nucleotides align to TRBD1. J was trimmed by 5 bases and V by 8 bases; bases with no gene match: 3. CDR3 length: 12 amino acids. The germline V gene encodes CDR1 MNHNY and CDR2 SVGAGI (reference sequence). Here the CDR3 DNA reads TGTGCCAGCGCGCAGGGGGATCAGCCCCAGCATTTT. Amino acid sequence: CASAQGDQPQHF.

The rearrangement joins TRBV6-5 to TRBJ1-4, with 10 bases lining up with TRBD1. Losses at the gene ends were 10 bases for V and 0 bases for J; bases not matched to a gene: 5. Germline assignment: CDR1 MNHEY and CDR2 SVGAGI. This CDR3 contains 15 residues. DNA of the CDR3: TGTGCCACCAGACAGGGGGCGGCAACTAATGAAAAACTGTTTTTT. It yields the protein CATRQGAATNEKLFF.

The gene calls are TRBV6-5 and TRBJ2-1, with 8 bases fitting TRBD2. The CDR3 length is 14 residues. V lost 7 bases, J lost 5 bases, and 7 bases stayed unmatched. Germline CDR1 is MNHEY and CDR2 is SVGAGI. CDR3 amino acids: CASKIRRGDNEQFF. Written as DNA, the CDR3 is TGTGCCAGCAAGATCCGGCGGGGGGACAATGAGCAGTTCTTC.

This clone showed up just once. The chain combines TRBV29-1 with TRBJ2-5; 12 nucleotides agree with TRBD1. In germline, CDR1 is SQVTM, CDR2 ANQGSEA. Losses at the gene ends were 1 base for V and 5 bases for J; bases not matched to a gene: 5. The CDR3 runs 15 residues. The CDR3 region is CSVEGGQGAEETQYF. CDR3 DNA: TGCAGCGTTGAAGGGGGACAGGGGGCGGAGGAGACCCAGTACTTC.

V gene TRBV7-2 combines with J gene TRBJ1-1; D not resolved. Germline CDR1 and CDR2: SGHTA and FQGNSA. With 1 base removed from V and 1 base from J, the gap between germline ends came to 4 bases. This CDR3 region has 13 residues. Written as DNA, the CDR3 is TGTGCCAGCAGCTTAGTAAAGAACACTGAAGCTTTCTTT. Translated: CASSLVKNTEAFF.

The chain links TRBV14 to TRBJ2-7, with 7 bases aligning to TRBD2. This CDR3 has 16 amino acids. V lost 3 bases, J lost 3 bases, and 11 bases stayed unmatched. Germline V CDR1 and CDR2: SGHDN, FVKESK. The CDR3 loop reads CASSHPTRAGNYEQYV. The CDR3 region has the DNA TGTGCCAGCAGCCATCCGACACGAGCGGGAAACTACGAGCAGTACGTC.

J is TRBJ2-1 and V is TRBV19, with 8 bases lining up with TRBD2. Germline lookup yields CDR1 LNHDA and CDR2 SQIVND (reference sequence). The CDR3 runs to 16 residues. Unmatched junction bases numbered 7, after V lost 3 bases and J lost 3 bases. CDR3 sequence: CASSMGGLADYNEQFF. For the CDR3, the DNA is TGTGCCAGTAGTATGGGAGGACTAGCAGACTACAATGAGCAGTTCTTC.

The chain carries TRBV18 and TRBJ2-2; D is ambiguous. From germline, CDR1 is KGHSH and CDR2 LQKENI. The CDR3 covers 15 residues. Between the trimmed V and J ends, which lost 1 base and 4 bases, there was a span of 10 bases. The CDR3 loop reads CASSPQRQTTGELFF. The CDR3 DNA sequence: TGTGCCAGCTCACCACAGCGCCAGACCACCGGGGAGCTGTTTTTT. The whole variable domain, filled in from reference TRBV18 and TRBJ2-2, reads NAGVMQNPRHLVRRRGQEARLRCSPMKGHSHVYWYRQLPEEGLKFMVYLQKENIIDESGMPKERFSAEFPKEGPSILRIQQVVRGDSAAYFCASSPQRQTTGELFFGEGSRLTVL.

This sequence joins TRBV5-1 and TRBJ2-3; 8 bases match TRBD1. The V gene end was trimmed by 0 bases and the J gene end by 2 bases; junction bases not matched to a gene: 5. CDR3 length: 16 residues. Germline V lookup: CDR1 SGHRS, CDR2 YFSETQ. As DNA, the CDR3 is TGCGCCAGCAGCTTGGACAGGGGGGACATCACAGATACGCAGTATTTT. It encodes CASSLDRGDITDTQYF.

The chain is built from TRBV7-2 and TRBJ2-5, with 8 bases identical to TRBD1. From germline, CDR1 is SGHTA and CDR2 FQGNSA. After removal of 5 bases from V and 5 bases from J, the junction contained 4 bases not matched to a gene. This CDR3 has 13 amino acids. The CDR3 reads CASSARQGETQYF. DNA of the CDR3: TGTGCCAGCAGCGCGAGACAGGGGGAGACCCAGTACTTC. The full variable domain, completed using reference TRBV7-2 and TRBJ2-5, is GAGVSQSPSNKVTEKGKDVELRCDPISGHTALYWYRQSLGQGLEFLIYFQGNSAPDKSGLPSDRFSAERTGGSVSTLTIQRTQQEDSAVYLCASSARQGETQYFGPGTRLLVL.

The chain joins TRBV2 to TRBJ1-2, with 8 bases fitting TRBD1. Looked up from germline, CDR1 is SNHLY and CDR2 is FYNNEI. Trimming cost V 8 bases and J 4 bases; bases outside gene matches: 18. The CDR3 sequence is 17 residues long. CDR3 DNA sequence: TGTGCCAGCCAGCCCCCCGCCTCCAAGACAGGGGCCTATGGCTACACCTTC. Amino acid sequence: CASQPPASKTGAYGYTF. Looking up the rest from reference TRBV2 and TRBJ1-2 gives the full variable domain: EPEVTQTPSHQVTQMGQEVILRCVPISNHLYFYWYRQILGQKVEFLVSFYNNEISEKSEIFDDQFSVERPDGSNFTLKIRSTKLEDSAMYFCASQPPASKTGAYGYTFGSGTRLTVV.

The chain employs TRBV10-3 and TRBJ1-1, with 8 nucleotides matching TRBD1. V dropped 4 bases and J dropped 3; count of bases not matched to a gene: 10. The germline CDR1 and CDR2 sequences are ENHRY and SYGVKD. This CDR3 has 16 amino acids. CDR3 in amino acids: CAISGDPRGPDTEAFF. CDR3 coding DNA: TGTGCCATCAGTGGGGACCCCAGGGGGCCGGACACTGAAGCTTTCTTT.

This clone was counted only a few times. The chain uses TRBV24-1 and TRBJ2-1, with 9 bases lining up with TRBD2. This CDR3 contains 16 residues. Germline V lookup: CDR1 KGHDR, CDR2 SFDVKD. The V segment lost 3 bases and the J segment 8 bases; nucleotides outside the gene matches: 10. The DNA for the CDR3 is TGTGCCACCAGTGATGCCTTAGCGGGAGCTGTCTATGAGCAGTTCTTC. It encodes CATSDALAGAVYEQFF.

V gene TRBV12-3 or TRBV12-4 combines with J gene TRBJ2-3; 10 bases match TRBD2. This CDR3 region has 13 residues. After removal of 5 bases from V and 6 bases from J, the junction contained 2 bases not matched to a gene. The CDR3 DNA reads as TGTGCCAGCAGTAGCGGGAGGGCGGATACGCAGTATTTT. Protein product: CASSSGRADTQYF.

The genes are TRBV12-5 and TRBJ1-1, with 7 bases aligning to TRBD1. V gave up 7 bases and J gave up 4 bases; unmatched junction bases: 9. The CDR3 totals 14 residues. Germline V gives CDR1 LGHNT, CDR2 FRNRAP. As DNA, the CDR3 is TGTGCTAGTGCCCCGACAGGGAGCGTCACTGAAGCTTTCTTT. This codes for CASAPTGSVTEAFF.

The chain is built from TRBV6-5 and TRBJ2-7, with TRBD1 as a possible D gene (6 bases). Trimming left V 5 bases short and J 5 bases short, with 16 bases between. Germline V lookup: CDR1 MNHEY, CDR2 SVGAGI. The CDR3 is made up of 14 amino acids. CDR3 residues: CASSKIRGYHEQYF. The CDR3, as DNA: TGTGCCAGCAGTAAAATCAGGGGTTACCACGAGCAGTACTTC.

The sample holds one count of this clone. This chain uses TRBV11-2 with TRBJ1-2; 12 nucleotides match TRBD1. J was trimmed by 5 bases and V by 5 bases; bases with no gene match: 18. Germline V gene sequence: CDR1 SGHAT, CDR2 FQNNGV. This CDR3 is 19 amino acids long. For the CDR3, the DNA is TGTGCCAGCAGCCCCCGCGGCTCCCGGGACAGGGGGCCCCTGTATGGCTACACCTTC. The encoded protein is CASSPRGSRDRGPLYGYTF.

The V and J genes are TRBV10-1 and TRBJ2-3, with D possibly matching TRBD2 (5 bases). The CDR3 sequence is 12 residues long. V shed 2 bases and J shed 9 bases, with 9 bases lying between them. The germline CDR1 and CDR2 sequences are WNHNN and SYGVQD (reference sequence). For the CDR3, the DNA is TGCGCCAGCAGTGAGAGGCTAGCCACGCAGTATTTT. Its translation is CASSERLATQYF.

This chain uses TRBV7-3 with TRBJ2-3; possibly TRBD1 for D (5 bases). V gave up 5 bases and J gave up 1 base, with 10 bases separating them. The CDR3 contains 14 residues. Germline values: CDR1 SGHTA, CDR2 FQGTGA. This chain's CDR3 is CASSESRGTDTQYF. CDR3 nucleotides: TGTGCCAGCAGCGAATCCAGGGGCACAGATACGCAGTATTTT.

This chain links TRBV19 with TRBJ2-2; unclear D gene. Germline CDR1 and CDR2: LNHDA and SQIVND (reference sequence). Trimming removed 5 bases from V and 0 bases from J, with 10 bases in between. This CDR3 spans 15 amino acids. This CDR3 is CASSLQKTNTGELFF. The DNA of the CDR3 is TGTGCCAGTAGTCTCCAGAAAACGAACACCGGGGAGCTGTTTTTT.

The chain uses TRBV4-1 and TRBJ2-1; D is unclear. The germline V and J ends were trimmed by 6 bases and 2 bases, with 14 bases remaining between them. This CDR3 is 15 amino acids long. Germline-derived CDR1 and CDR2 are MGHRA and YSYEKL. In nucleotides, the CDR3 is TGCGCCAGCAGGCCTGAGGTTGGCGCCTACAATGAGCAGTTCTTC. It encodes CASRPEVGAYNEQFF.

J is TRBJ2-3 and V is TRBV6-1; 8 bases fit TRBD2. Germline CDR1 MNHNS, CDR2 SASEGT. V lost 3 bases to trimming and J lost 8 bases; unmatched junction nucleotides: 4. The CDR3 loop spans 13 amino acids. The CDR3 nucleotides are TGTGCCAGCAGTGAGCGGGGGGCCAGTACGCAGTATTTT. Protein: CASSERGASTQYF.

The chain carries TRBV7-9 and TRBJ2-5; D unclear. Looked up from germline, CDR1 is SEHNR and CDR2 is FQNEAQ (reference sequence). The CDR3 totals 13 residues. Trimming cost V 6 bases and J 5 bases, with 13 bases left between them. CDR3 sequence: CASSQERRETQYF. CDR3 coding DNA: TGTGCCAGCAGTCAAGAACGCAGGGAGACCCAGTACTTC.